This passage covers 15 T cell receptor beta chains from one sample sequenced in a study of blood T cells in healthy people across ages. Together with a sample-barcoded 5' primer, a J-beta primer mix was included in a second PCR lasting about 6 to 11 cycles. TCRdb recomputed calls from the 5' RACE reads with MiXCR, one row per CDR3 protein. The data show roughly 2 million distinct CDR3 sequences, about 49% seen once. Material for sequencing was blood. The source of these receptors is a woman aged 40 to 49 in good health.

This clonotype showed up just once. The rearrangement joins TRBV2 to TRBJ2-5; D remains ambiguous. Germline CDR1 SNHLY, CDR2 FYNNEI. V was cut by 6 bases and J by 5 bases, with 16 bases left in between. The CDR3 sequence is 14 residues long. The CDR3 is CASSHGRNRETQYF. In DNA, the CDR3 is TGTGCCAGCAGCCATGGACGAAATAGGGAGACCCAGTACTTC.

CDR3 DNA: TGTGCCAGCACTACGGCAGGGGCTGGCTACACCTTC. Translated, it gives CASTTAGAGYTF. The rearrangement links TRBV27 to TRBJ1-2, with D possibly matching TRBD1 (6 bases). The CDR3 is 12 residues long. The V and J ends lost 7 bases and 7 bases respectively, with 13 bases between them. Germline-derived CDR1 and CDR2 are MNHEY and SMNVEV (reference sequence).

V usage is TRBV2 and J usage is TRBJ2-1; TRBD1 matches at 10 bases. This CDR3 spans 14 amino acids. The germline V gene encodes CDR1 SNHLY and CDR2 FYNNEI. Unmatched junction bases numbered 9, after V lost 10 bases and J lost 6 bases. The CDR3 sequence is CATQRDRGSNEQFF. The CDR3 DNA follows: TGTGCCACCCAGCGGGACAGGGGTAGCAATGAGCAGTTCTTC. The full variable domain, with the rest looked up from reference TRBV2 and TRBJ2-1, is EPEVTQTPSHQVTQMGQEVILRCVPISNHLYFYWYRQILGQKVEFLVSFYNNEISEKSEIFDDQFSVERPDGSNFTLKIRSTKLEDSAMYFCATQRDRGSNEQFFGPGTRLTVL.

This clonotype came up a few times. The rearrangement joins TRBV7-2 to TRBJ2-5, with D uncertain. The germline gives CDR1 SGHTA, CDR2 FQGNSA. This CDR3 contains 12 residues. Deletions cut 7 bases from V and 0 bases from J, with 6 bases between. CDR3 sequence: CASKRYQETQYF. In nucleotides, the CDR3 is TGTGCCAGCAAAAGGTACCAAGAGACCCAGTACTTC.

The chain links TRBV6-2 or TRBV6-3 to TRBJ2-5; no reliable D call. V lost 10 bases to trimming and J lost 2 bases, with 14 bases between them. CDR3 size: 13 residues. Germline V gene sequence: CDR1 MNHEY, CDR2 SVGEGT. The DNA for the CDR3 is TGTGCCACCAAAAGAAGTGGACAAGAGACCCAGTACTTC. Translated, it gives CATKRSGQETQYF.

This clonotype was found a few times. This chain connects TRBV4-1 to TRBJ1-2; D uncertain. Germline CDR1 reads MGHRA; CDR2 reads YSYEKL. Trimming pared 4 bases from V and 6 bases from J, leaving 15 bases between. This CDR3 spans 14 amino acids. The CDR3: CASSPSRGINGYTF. The CDR3 DNA is TGCGCCAGCAGCCCATCTCGGGGTATTAATGGCTACACCTTC.

This clonotype showed up many times. J is TRBJ2-1 and V is TRBV29-1, with D possibly matching TRBD2 (5 bases). Germline V CDR1 and CDR2: SQVTM, ANQGSEA. This CDR3 has 12 amino acids. V was cut by 3 bases and J by 9 bases, with 12 bases left in between. CDR3 sequence reads: CSVDDRGPEQFF. CDR3 sequence (DNA): TGCAGCGTTGATGATCGGGGTCCTGAGCAGTTCTTC.

This clonotype was counted only a few times. V usage is TRBV24-1 and J usage is TRBJ2-1, with 8 nucleotides matching TRBD2. The CDR3 extends over 17 amino acids. CDR1 and CDR2 (germline): KGHDR, SFDVKD. V shed 2 bases, J shed 0 bases, and the junction held 5 bases outside the gene matches. CDR3 protein: CATSDWTSSSSYNEQFF. The CDR3 bases are TGTGCCACCAGTGATTGGACTAGCAGCAGCTCCTACAATGAGCAGTTCTTC.

This chain links TRBV7-9 with TRBJ1-4; tentative D call: TRBD1 (5 bases). Germline lookup yields CDR1 SEHNR and CDR2 FQNEAQ (reference sequence). The CDR3 sequence is 14 residues long. The V end lost 5 bases, the J end lost 7 bases, and 14 bases lay between the germline ends. The DNA of the CDR3 is TGTGCCAGCAGCCCCGGTTCCGACAGTGAAAAACTGTTTTTT. Its protein product is CASSPGSDSEKLFF.

The V and J genes are TRBV24-1 and TRBJ1-2; no clear D. Germline V gives CDR1 KGHDR, CDR2 SFDVKD. The V end lost 4 bases, the J end lost 8 bases, and 10 bases lay between the germline ends. The CDR3 consists of 12 residues. The DNA of the CDR3 is TGTGCCACCAGTGAGTTGAAGCAAGGCTACACCTTC. Encoded protein: CATSELKQGYTF.

The chain couples TRBV20-1 to TRBJ2-5; TRBD1 is a possible D gene (6 bases). The assigned J gene may be wrong: the sequence end matches TRBJ2-7 better. From germline, CDR1 is DFQATT and CDR2 SNEGSKA (reference sequence). The CDR3 loop spans 14 amino acids. The CDR3 spells CSAIVQTGFSEQYF. Written as DNA, the CDR3 is TGCAGTGCTATTGTTCAAACAGGGTTTAGCGAGCAGTACTTC.

This chain joins TRBV14 and TRBJ2-5, with D perhaps TRBD2 (6 bases). The CDR3 spans 18 residues. Trimming left V 3 bases short and J 2 bases short, with 22 bases between. Germline V gives CDR1 SGHDN, CDR2 FVKESK. The CDR3 reads CASSHRLEGLGRQETQYF. The CDR3 DNA reads TGTGCCAGCAGCCATCGACTGGAGGGCCTCGGAAGGCAAGAGACCCAGTACTTC.

The CDR3 DNA is TGTGCCAGCAGCTTAGAATTTGGAGGGGGTCGCCAAGAGACCCAGTACTTC. The encoded protein is CASSLEFGGGRQETQYF. The chain has TRBV7-3 and TRBJ2-5; D may correspond to TRBD1 or TRBD2 (6 bases each). Trimming took off 2 bases at V and 1 base at J, with 17 bases between the two ends. Germline assignment: CDR1 SGHTA and CDR2 FQGTGA. The CDR3 length is 17 residues.

CDR3 coding DNA: TGCAGTGCCGCACCCTCCGGGACAGGGGGAAGCTCTGGGGCCAACGTCCTGACTTTC. Its translation: CSAAPSGTGGSSGANVLTF. The chain couples TRBV20-1 to TRBJ2-6; 11 nucleotides align to TRBD1. The CDR3 has 19 residues. Germline values: CDR1 DFQATT, CDR2 SNEGSKA (reference sequence). The trim removed 6 bases at V and 0 bases at J, leaving 13 bases unmatched.

The rearrangement uses TRBV5-1 and TRBJ2-1; 9 bases line up with TRBD2. V shed 3 bases, J shed 7 bases, and the junction held 5 bases outside the gene matches. Looked up from germline, CDR1 is SGHRS and CDR2 is YFSETQ. This CDR3 comprises 14 residues. DNA of the CDR3: TGCGCCAGCAGCTGGGGGACTAGCAGTAATGAGCAGTTCTTC. This gives the protein CASSWGTSSNEQFF. Based on the CDR3 plus reference TRBV5-1 and TRBJ2-1, the full variable domain is KAGVTQTPRYLIKTRGQQVTLSCSPISGHRSVSWYQQTPGQGLQFLFEYFSETQRNKGNFPGRFSGRQFSNSRSEMNVSTLELGDSALYLCASSWGTSSNEQFFGPGTRLTVL.